This TCR beta chain derives from a study of T cells in Graves' hyperthyroidism and ophthalmopathy. Study context: Blood from the periphery was taken at initial diagnosis, before any treatment.

This clonotype was counted many times. What it recognizes is unknown. The study, taken as a whole, reports: Blood also held most thyroid clonotypes expanded beyond 0.001. Model output signaled ophthalmopathy a median 6.5 months ahead of onset.

Germline CDR1 reads DFQATT; CDR2 reads SNEGSKA (reference sequence). The CDR3 length is 14 residues. V was cut by 6 bases and J by 7 bases, with 19 bases left in between. Researchers amplified the TCR beta CDR3 regions from RNA transcripts. A first-round RT-PCR of the TCR CDR3 used the HTBI primer set. TCRdb independently ran MiXCR on the multiplex PCR reads; one entry per CDR3 protein. The sample comprises over 700,000 distinct CDR3 sequences, around 20% of which are singletons, and 15% to 20% rests with the top ten. The origin of this receptor is a woman aged 45-60 years with Graves' hyperthyroidism that later progressed to Graves' ophthalmopathy. The sample was blood. The chain employs TRBV20-1 and TRBJ1-5; possible D gene TRBD1, 6 bases. CDR3 nucleotide sequence: TGCAGTGCGGCCTTTTTGAGGGGGGGACAGCCCCAGCATTTT. It specifies CSAAFLRGGQPQHF.